This TCR beta chain was captured by sequencing in a study of OX40 agonist ivuxolimab in advanced cancers. Study-level information: Age averaged roughly 60 years (range roughly 23 to 79), and around 87% were male.

This clone was seen a single time. Its antigen is as yet unknown. Measured with immunoSEQ multiplex PCR; TCRdb has only the in-frame clones, and not every one. The table has some 50,000 clones, 88% seen once. Looked up from germline, CDR1 is SGHTA and CDR2 is FQGNSA. V lost 2 bases, J lost 1 base, and 2 bases stayed unmatched. The CDR3 consists of 15 residues. Whole-study results and caveats: Normalized expansion of T-cell clones was also low for some nonresponders. In the 0.1 to 3.0 mg/kg range, CD4+ and CD8+ blood T cells had expanded clonally by week 6.

The sample here was CD4+ or CD8+ T cells sorted from blood, taken in a trial of the OX40 agonist ivuxolimab. V is TRBV7-2 and J is TRBJ2-7; 10 bases match TRBD2. The origin of this receptor is an adult with an advanced solid tumor such as melanoma, head and neck, liver or kidney cancer. This chain's CDR3 is CASSLTSGESYEQYF. Here the CDR3 DNA reads TGTGCCAGCAGCTTAACTAGCGGGGAATCCTACGAGCAGTACTTC.